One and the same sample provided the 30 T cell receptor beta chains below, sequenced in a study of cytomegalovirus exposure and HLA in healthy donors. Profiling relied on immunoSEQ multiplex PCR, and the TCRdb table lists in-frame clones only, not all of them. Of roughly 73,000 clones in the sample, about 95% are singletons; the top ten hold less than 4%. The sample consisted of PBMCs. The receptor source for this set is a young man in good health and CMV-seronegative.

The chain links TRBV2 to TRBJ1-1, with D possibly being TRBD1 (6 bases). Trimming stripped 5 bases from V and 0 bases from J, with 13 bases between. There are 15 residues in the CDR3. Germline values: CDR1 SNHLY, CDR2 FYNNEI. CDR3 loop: CASSFQGQLNTEAFF. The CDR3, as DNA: TGTGCCAGCAGTTTTCAGGGGCAGTTGAACACTGAAGCTTTCTTT.

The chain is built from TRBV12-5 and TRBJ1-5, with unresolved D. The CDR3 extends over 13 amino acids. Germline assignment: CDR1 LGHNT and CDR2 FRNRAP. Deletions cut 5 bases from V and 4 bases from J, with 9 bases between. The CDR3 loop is CASGGGQNQPQHF. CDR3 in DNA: TGTGCTAGTGGTGGCGGGCAGAATCAGCCCCAGCATTTT.

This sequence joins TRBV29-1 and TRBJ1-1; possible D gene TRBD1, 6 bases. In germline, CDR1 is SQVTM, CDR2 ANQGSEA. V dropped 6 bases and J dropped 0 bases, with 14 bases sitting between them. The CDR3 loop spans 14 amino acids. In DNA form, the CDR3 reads TGCAGCGTAAGGACAGATCCTATGAACACTGAAGCTTTCTTT. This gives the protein CSVRTDPMNTEAFF.

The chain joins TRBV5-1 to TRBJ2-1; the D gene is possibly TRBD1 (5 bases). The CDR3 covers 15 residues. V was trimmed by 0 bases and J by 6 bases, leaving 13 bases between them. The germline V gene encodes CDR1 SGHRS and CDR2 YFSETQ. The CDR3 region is CASSLEGNLRNEQFF. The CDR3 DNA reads TGCGCCAGCAGCTTGGAGGGGAATCTTCGCAATGAGCAGTTCTTC.

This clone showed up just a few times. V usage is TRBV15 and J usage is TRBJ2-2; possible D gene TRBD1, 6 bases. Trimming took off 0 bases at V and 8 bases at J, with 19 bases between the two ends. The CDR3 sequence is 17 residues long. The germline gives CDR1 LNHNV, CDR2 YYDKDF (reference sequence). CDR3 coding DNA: TGTGCCACCAGCAGAGAGTGGGCAGGGGACCTAAGTGGGGAGCTGTTTTTT. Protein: CATSREWAGDLSGELFF.

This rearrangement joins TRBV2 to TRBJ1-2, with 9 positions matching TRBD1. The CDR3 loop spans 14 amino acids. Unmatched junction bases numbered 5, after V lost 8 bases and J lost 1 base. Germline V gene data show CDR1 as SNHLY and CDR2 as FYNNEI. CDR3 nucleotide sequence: TGTGCCAGCGGGGCGGGACAGGGTAACTATGGCTACACCTTC. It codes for CASGAGQGNYGYTF.

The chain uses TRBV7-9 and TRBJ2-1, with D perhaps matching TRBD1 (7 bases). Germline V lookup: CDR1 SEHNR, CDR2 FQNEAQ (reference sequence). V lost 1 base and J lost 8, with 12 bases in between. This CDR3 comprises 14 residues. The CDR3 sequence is CASSLVGGGDEQFF. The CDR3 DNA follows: TGTGCCAGCAGCTTAGTAGGGGGCGGGGATGAGCAGTTCTTC.

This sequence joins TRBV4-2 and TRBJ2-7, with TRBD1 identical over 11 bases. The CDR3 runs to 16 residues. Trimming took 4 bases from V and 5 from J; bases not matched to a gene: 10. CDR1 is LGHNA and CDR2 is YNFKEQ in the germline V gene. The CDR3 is CASSPGPRTGGDEQYF. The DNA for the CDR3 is TGTGCCAGCAGCCCAGGACCCCGGACAGGGGGCGACGAGCAGTACTTC.

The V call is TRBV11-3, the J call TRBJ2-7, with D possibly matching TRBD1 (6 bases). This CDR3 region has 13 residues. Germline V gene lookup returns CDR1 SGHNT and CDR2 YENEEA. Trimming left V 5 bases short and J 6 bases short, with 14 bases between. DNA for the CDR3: TGTGCCAGCAGCCGTACAGGGATCGGCGAGCAGTACTTC. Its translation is CASSRTGIGEQYF.

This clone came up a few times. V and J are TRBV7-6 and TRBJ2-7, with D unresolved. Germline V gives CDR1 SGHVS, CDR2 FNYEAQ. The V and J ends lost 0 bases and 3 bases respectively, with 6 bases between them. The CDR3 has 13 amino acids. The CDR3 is CASSLAQNYEQYF. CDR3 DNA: TGTGCCAGCAGCTTAGCACAGAACTACGAGCAGTACTTC.

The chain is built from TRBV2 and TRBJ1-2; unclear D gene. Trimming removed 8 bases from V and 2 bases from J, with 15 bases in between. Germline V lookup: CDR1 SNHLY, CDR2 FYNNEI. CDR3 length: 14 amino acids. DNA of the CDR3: TGTGCCAGCGGGAGGGAAGAAGCCAACTATGGCTACACCTTC. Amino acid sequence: CASGREEANYGYTF. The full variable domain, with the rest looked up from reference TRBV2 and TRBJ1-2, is EPEVTQTPSHQVTQMGQEVILRCVPISNHLYFYWYRQILGQKVEFLVSFYNNEISEKSEIFDDQFSVERPDGSNFTLKIRSTKLEDSAMYFCASGREEANYGYTFGSGTRLTVV.

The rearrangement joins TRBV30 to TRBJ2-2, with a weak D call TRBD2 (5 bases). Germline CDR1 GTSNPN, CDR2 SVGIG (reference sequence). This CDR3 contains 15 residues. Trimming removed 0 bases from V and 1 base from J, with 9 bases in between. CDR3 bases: TGTGCCTGGAGTGTTAGAGGGATGAACACCGGGGAGCTGTTTTTT. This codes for CAWSVRGMNTGELFF.

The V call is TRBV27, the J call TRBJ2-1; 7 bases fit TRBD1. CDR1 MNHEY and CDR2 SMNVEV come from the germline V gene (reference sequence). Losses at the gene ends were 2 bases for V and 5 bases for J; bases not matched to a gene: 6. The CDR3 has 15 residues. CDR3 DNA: TGTGCCAGCAGTTTAGGAGAGGGACAGAACAATGAGCAGTTCTTC. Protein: CASSLGEGQNNEQFF.

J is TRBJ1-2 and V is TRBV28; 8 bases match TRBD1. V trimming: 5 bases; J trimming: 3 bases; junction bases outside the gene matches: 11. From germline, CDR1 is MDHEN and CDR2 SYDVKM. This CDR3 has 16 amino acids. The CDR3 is CASSTFRGRGDYGYTF. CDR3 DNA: TGTGCCAGCAGTACTTTCAGGGGGCGAGGGGACTATGGCTACACCTTC.

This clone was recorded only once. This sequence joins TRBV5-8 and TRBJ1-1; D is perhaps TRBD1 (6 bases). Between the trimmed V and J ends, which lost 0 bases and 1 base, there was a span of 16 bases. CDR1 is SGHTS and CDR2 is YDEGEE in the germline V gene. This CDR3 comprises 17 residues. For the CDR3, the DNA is TGTGCCAGCAGCTTGGACGGGACACCCCTCTGGAACACTGAAGCTTTCTTT. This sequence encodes CASSLDGTPLWNTEAFF.

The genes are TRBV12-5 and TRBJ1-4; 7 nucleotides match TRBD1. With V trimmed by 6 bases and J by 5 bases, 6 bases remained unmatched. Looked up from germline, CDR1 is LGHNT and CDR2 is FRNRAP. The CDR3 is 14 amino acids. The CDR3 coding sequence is TGTGCTAGTGGCCCGGGACAGCCCAATGAAAAACTGTTTTTT. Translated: CASGPGQPNEKLFF.

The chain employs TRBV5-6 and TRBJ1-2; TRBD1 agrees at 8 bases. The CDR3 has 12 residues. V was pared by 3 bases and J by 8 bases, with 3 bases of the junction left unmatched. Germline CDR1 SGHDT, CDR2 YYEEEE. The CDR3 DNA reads TGTGCCAGCAGCTCAGGGGGCATCGGCTACACCTTC. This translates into CASSSGGIGYTF.

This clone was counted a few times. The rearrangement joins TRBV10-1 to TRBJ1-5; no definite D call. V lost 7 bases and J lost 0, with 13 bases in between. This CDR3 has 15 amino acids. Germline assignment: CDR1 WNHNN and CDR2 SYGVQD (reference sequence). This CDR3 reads CASTSSEDSNQPQHF. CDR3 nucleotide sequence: TGCGCCAGCACCTCGAGCGAAGATAGCAATCAGCCCCAGCATTTT.

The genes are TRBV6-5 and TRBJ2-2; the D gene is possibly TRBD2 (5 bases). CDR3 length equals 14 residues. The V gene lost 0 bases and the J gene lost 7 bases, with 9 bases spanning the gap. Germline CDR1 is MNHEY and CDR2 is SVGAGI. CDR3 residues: CASSYSILVGELFF. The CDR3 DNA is TGTGCCAGCAGTTACTCGATACTAGTCGGGGAGCTGTTTTTT.

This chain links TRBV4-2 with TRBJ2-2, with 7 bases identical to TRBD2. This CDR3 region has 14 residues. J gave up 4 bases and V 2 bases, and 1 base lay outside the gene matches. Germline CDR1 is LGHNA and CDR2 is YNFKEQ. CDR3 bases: TGTGCCAGCAGCCAATGGACTAGCACCGGGGAGCTGTTTTTT. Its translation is CASSQWTSTGELFF.

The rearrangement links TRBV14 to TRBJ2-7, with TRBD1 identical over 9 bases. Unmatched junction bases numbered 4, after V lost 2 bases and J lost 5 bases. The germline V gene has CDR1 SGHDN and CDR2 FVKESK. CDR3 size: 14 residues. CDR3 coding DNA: TGTGCCAGCAGCCAACTCACAGGGGGCAACGAGCAGTACTTC. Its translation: CASSQLTGGNEQYF.

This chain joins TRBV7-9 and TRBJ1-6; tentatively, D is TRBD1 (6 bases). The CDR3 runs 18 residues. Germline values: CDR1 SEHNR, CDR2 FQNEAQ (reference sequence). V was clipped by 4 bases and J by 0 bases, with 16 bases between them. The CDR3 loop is CASSSTGQPSSYNSPLHF. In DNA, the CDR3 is TGTGCCAGCAGCTCGACCGGACAGCCAAGCTCCTATAATTCACCCCTCCACTTT.

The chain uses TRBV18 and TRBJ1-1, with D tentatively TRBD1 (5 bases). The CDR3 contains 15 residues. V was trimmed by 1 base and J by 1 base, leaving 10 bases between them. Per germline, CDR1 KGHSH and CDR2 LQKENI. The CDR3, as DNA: TGTGCCAGCTCACCACTCCGAGGACAGAACACTGAAGCTTTCTTT. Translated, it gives CASSPLRGQNTEAFF.

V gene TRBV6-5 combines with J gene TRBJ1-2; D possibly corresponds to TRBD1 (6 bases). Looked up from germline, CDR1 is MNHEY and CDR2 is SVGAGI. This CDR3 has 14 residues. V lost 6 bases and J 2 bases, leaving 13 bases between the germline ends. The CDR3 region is CASSYLTGNYGYTF. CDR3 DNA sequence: TGTGCCAGCAGCTACCTAACAGGGAACTATGGCTACACCTTC.

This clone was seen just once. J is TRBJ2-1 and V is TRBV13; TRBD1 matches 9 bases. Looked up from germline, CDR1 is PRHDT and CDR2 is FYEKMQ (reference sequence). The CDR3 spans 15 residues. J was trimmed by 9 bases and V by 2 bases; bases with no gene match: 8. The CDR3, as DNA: TGTGCCAGCAGCTTATTCGGGACAGGGAAGATTGAGCAGTTCTTC. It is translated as CASSLFGTGKIEQFF.

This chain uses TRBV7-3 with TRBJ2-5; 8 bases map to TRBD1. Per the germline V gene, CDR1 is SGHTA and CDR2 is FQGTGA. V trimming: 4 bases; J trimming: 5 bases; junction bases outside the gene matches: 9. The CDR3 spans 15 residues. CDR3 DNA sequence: TGTGCCAGCAGCTCGCAGGGGGCCACAAGGGAGACCCAGTACTTC. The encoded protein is CASSSQGATRETQYF.

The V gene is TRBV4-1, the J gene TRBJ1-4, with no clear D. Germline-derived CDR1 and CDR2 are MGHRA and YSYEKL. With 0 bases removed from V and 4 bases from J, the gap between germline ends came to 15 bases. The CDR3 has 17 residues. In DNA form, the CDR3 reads TGCGCCAGCAGCCAAGATCAGTGGAGGCAGCTTAATGAAAAACTGTTTTTT. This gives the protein CASSQDQWRQLNEKLFF.

CDR3 coding DNA: TGCGCCAGCAGCCAAGGGGGGCCTGGGGCCATGAACACTGAAGCTTTCTTT. Its protein product is CASSQGGPGAMNTEAFF. The chain uses TRBV4-1 and TRBJ1-1; D might be TRBD1 (6 bases). The CDR3 is 17 amino acids. Trimming left V 1 base short and J 0 bases short, with 15 bases between. Germline-derived CDR1 and CDR2 are MGHRA and YSYEKL.

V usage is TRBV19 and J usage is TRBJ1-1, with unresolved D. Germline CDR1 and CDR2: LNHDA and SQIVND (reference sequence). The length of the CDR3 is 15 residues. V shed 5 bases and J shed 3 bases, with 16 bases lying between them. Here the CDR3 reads CASSPRGLRDTEAFF. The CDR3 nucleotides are TGTGCCAGTAGTCCCCGCGGTTTGAGGGACACTGAAGCTTTCTTT.

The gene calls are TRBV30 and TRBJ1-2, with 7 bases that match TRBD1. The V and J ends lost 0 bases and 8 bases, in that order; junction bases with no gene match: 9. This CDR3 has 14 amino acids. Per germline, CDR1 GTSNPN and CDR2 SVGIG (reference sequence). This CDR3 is CAWSVMRQGDGYTF. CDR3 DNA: TGTGCCTGGAGTGTAATGCGACAGGGAGACGGCTACACCTTC.